The clone carrying this T cell receptor beta chain was counted only a few times. The antigen is undetermined. Germline V gene data show CDR1 as SGHDT and CDR2 as YYEEEE. Between the trimmed V and J ends, which lost 4 bases and 2 bases, there was a span of 22 bases. This CDR3 has 17 residues. The diagnoses drew upon clinical symptoms, serum thyroxine and TRAb, thyroid ultrasound and orbital computed tomography. RNA transcripts yielded amplified TCR beta CDR3 regions. First-round RT-PCR targeting the TCR CDR3 was performed with the HTBI primer set. In TCRdb, the multiplex PCR reads were re-called with MiXCR into one record per CDR3 protein. The sample has around 620,000 distinct CDR3 sequences, approximately 14% seen once. The source of the sample is a study of T cells in Graves' hyperthyroidism and ophthalmopathy. General study results and limits: Most expanded thyroid clonotypes above 0.001 recurred in blood.

Input material: blood. The rearrangement joins TRBV5-6 to TRBJ2-7; D not certain. The sequence derives from a woman under 30 with Graves' ophthalmopathy. DNA of the CDR3: TGTGCCAGCAGCCCACTGCCGCAAGATCAAATCACCTACGAGCAGTACTTC. It yields the protein CASSPLPQDQITYEQYF.